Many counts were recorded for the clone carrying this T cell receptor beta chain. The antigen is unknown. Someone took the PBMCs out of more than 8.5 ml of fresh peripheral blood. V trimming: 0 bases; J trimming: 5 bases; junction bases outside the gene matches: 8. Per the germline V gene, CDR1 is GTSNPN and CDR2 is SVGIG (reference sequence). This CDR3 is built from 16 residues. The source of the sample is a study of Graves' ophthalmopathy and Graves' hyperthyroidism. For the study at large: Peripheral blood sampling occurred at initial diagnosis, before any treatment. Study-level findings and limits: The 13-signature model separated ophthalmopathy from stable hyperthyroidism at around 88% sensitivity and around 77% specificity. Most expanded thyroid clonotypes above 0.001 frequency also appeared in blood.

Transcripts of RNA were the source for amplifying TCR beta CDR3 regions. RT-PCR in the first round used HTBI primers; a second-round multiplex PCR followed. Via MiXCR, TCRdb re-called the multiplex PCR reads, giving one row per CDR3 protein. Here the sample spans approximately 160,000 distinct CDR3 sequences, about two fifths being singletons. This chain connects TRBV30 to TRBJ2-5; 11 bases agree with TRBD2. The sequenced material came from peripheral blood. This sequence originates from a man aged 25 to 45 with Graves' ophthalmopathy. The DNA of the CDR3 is TGTGCCTGGAGTGTCAGGGGACTAGCGGTCCGGGAGACCCAGTACTTC. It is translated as CAWSVRGLAVRETQYF.